Listed here are 5 T cell receptor beta chains from one sample, sequenced in a study of cytomegalovirus exposure and HLA in healthy donors. Primers: 60 Vbeta forward and 13 Jbeta reverse. The table came from immunoSEQ multiplex PCR; TCRdb's copy has only in-frame clones and leaves some out. The sample has fewer than 150,000 clones; about four fifths are singletons. The source material was PBMCs. These receptors were collected from a young man in good health.

The chain has TRBV28 and TRBJ2-2; 7 positions agree with TRBD2. V lost 1 base, J lost 7 bases, and 6 bases stayed unmatched. Per the germline V gene, CDR1 is MDHEN and CDR2 is SYDVKM. The CDR3 is 15 residues long. CDR3 residues: CASSLSAGVVGELFF. CDR3 nucleotides: TGTGCCAGCAGTTTATCGGCGGGAGTGGTCGGGGAGCTGTTTTTT.

The V call is TRBV5-1, the J call TRBJ1-5, with TRBD1 identical over 7 bases. CDR3 size: 16 residues. Trimming took 0 bases from V and 3 from J; bases not matched to a gene: 6. CDR1 is SGHRS, CDR2 YFSETQ, per germline. The chain's CDR3 is CASSLEAGGYNQPQHF. The CDR3 bases are TGCGCCAGCAGCTTGGAGGCAGGGGGATACAATCAGCCCCAGCATTTT.

The chain uses TRBV13 and TRBJ2-1; perhaps TRBD1 as D (5 bases). The CDR3 is 12 residues long. V lost 5 bases, J lost 5 bases, and 7 bases lay in between. CDR1 and CDR2 (germline): PRHDT, FYEKMQ (reference sequence). The CDR3 spells CASSPRDNEQFF. The CDR3 nucleotides read TGTGCCAGCAGCCCCAGGGACAATGAGCAGTTCTTC.

The rearrangement joins TRBV27 to TRBJ1-1; 8 bases map to TRBD1. J lost 3 bases, V lost 4 bases, and 7 bases had no gene match. The CDR3 spans 15 residues. CDR1 is MNHEY, CDR2 SMNVEV, per germline (reference sequence). This CDR3 reads CASSYTGGGDTEAFF. CDR3 in DNA: TGTGCCAGCAGTTACACAGGGGGTGGGGACACTGAAGCTTTCTTT.

As DNA, the CDR3 is TGTGCCAGCAGCCTGAAAGCGGGAGCCTACAATGAGCAGTTCTTC. Its translation: CASSLKAGAYNEQFF. The V and J genes are TRBV7-9 and TRBJ2-1, with 8 bases lining up with TRBD2. Per germline, CDR1 SEHNR and CDR2 FQNEAQ (reference sequence). CDR3 length: 15 amino acids. Unmatched junction bases numbered 5, after V lost 5 bases and J lost 2 bases.